The source of this T cell receptor beta chain is a study of technical replicates of blood from a few donors. Germline values: CDR1 MNHNS, CDR2 SASEGT. This CDR3 contains 15 residues. Trimming took off 1 base at V and 3 bases at J, with 12 bases between the two ends. Sequencing used immunoSEQ multiplex PCR; TCRdb keeps in-frame clones, though not all of them. The profile shows roughly 68,000 clones, more than 85% of them singletons. The source material was PBMCs. The chain employs TRBV6-1 and TRBJ1-2; tentative D call: TRBD1 (5 bases). This clonotype was obtained from a human donor in good health. Some clones in this sample may be carry-over from other donors' samples. The CDR3 here is CASSEGGLSDYGYTF. The CDR3 region has the DNA TGTGCCAGCAGTGAAGGGGGACTCTCCGACTATGGCTACACCTTC.